This T cell receptor (beta chain) was recorded in a study of blood T cell repertoires in COVID-19. Study summary: Some COVID-19 samples were acute and others convalescent; all came from the United States, Italy and Spain.

Germline CDR1 and CDR2: SGHAT and FQNNGV. With 4 bases removed from V and 0 bases from J, the gap between germline ends came to 16 bases. The CDR3 has 17 residues. Self-reported history from a screening survey and questionnaire set each donor's cohort. Original data processing: Nucleated cell counts were estimated from reference gene primer amplification. Measured with immunoSEQ multiplex PCR; TCRdb has only the in-frame clones, and not every one. That table furnishes V, J and clone size, whereas the DNA furnished D and trimming. The table lists 300,000 to 400,000 clones, 80% to 90% of them singletons.

The source is a woman between 40 and 50 years old with acute COVID-19. The chain recombines TRBV11-2 with TRBJ1-3; possibly TRBD1 for D (6 bases). Sequencing was performed on PBMCs or T cells enriched from blood (not recorded which). The CDR3, as DNA: TGTGCCAGCAGCTCAGGAGTAGGACAGTACTCTGGAAACACCATATATTTT. It codes for CASSSGVGQYSGNTIYF.